Detailed here is one T cell receptor (beta chain). PCR involved 60 Vbeta and 13 Jbeta primers. Assay: immunoSEQ multiplex PCR; the TCRdb copy retains only in-frame clones and omits some. This table holds about 120,000 clones, less than 90% found once. CDR3 size: 19 residues. With V trimmed by 2 bases and J by 0 bases, 13 bases remained unmatched. Germline values: CDR1 KGHSH, CDR2 LQKENI. The data were obtained in a study of cytomegalovirus exposure and HLA in healthy donors. The TCR was taken from a man younger than 35 in good health and CMV-seropositive. Sequencing was carried out using PBMCs. This sequence joins TRBV18 and TRBJ2-7; 10 bases align to TRBD2. The CDR3 bases are TGTGCCAGCTCACCAACAATCCATCCATCTAGCGGGGGCTCCTACGAGCAGTACTTC. Its translation: CASSPTIHPSSGGSYEQYF.